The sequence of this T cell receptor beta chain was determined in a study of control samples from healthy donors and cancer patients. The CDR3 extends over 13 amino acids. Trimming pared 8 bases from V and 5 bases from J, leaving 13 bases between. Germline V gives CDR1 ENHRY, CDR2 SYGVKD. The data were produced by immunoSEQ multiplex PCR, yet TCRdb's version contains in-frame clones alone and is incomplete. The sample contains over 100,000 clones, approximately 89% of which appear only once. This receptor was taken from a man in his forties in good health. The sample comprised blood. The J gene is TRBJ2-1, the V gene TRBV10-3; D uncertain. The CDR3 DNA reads TGTGCCATCGGCTTGGAATTGGACAATGAGCAGTTCTTC. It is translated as CAIGLELDNEQFF.